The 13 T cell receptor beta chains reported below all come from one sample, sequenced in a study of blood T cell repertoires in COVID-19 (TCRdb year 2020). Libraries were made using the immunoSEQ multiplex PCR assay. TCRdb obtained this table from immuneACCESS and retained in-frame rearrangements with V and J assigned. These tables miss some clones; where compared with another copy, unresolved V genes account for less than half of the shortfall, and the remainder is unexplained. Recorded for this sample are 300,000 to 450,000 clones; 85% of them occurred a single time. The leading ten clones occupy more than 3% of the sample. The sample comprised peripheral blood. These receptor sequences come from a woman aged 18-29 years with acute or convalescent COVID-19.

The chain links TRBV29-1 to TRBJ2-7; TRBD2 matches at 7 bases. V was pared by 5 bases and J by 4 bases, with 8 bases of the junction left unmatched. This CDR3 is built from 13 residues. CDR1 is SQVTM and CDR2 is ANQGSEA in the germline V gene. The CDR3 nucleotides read TGCAGCGTTATTTACGCTAGCGGTTACGAGCAGTACTTC. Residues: CSVIYASGYEQYF.

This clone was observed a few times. The CDR3 sequence: CASSAGTGPSRDEKLFF. The CDR3 nucleotides are TGTGCCAGCAGTGCCGGGACAGGTCCCTCAAGGGATGAAAAACTGTTTTTT. The chain recombines TRBV9 with TRBJ1-4, with TRBD1 matching 8 bases. Germline CDR1 SGDLS, CDR2 YYNGEE. The CDR3 contains 17 residues. After removal of 5 bases from V and 6 bases from J, the junction contained 15 bases not matched to a gene.

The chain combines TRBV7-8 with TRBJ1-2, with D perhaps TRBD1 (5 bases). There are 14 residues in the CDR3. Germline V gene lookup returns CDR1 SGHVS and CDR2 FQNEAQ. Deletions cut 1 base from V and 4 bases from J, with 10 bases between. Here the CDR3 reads CASSLGDRPYGYTF. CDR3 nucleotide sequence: TGTGCCAGCAGCTTAGGAGACAGACCCTATGGCTACACCTTC.

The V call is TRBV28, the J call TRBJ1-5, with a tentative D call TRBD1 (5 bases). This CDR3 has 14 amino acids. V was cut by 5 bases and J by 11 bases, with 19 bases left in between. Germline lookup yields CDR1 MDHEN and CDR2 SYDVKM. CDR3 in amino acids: CASSPSRQGRAQHF. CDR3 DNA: TGTGCCAGCAGTCCAAGTCGGCAGGGCCGGGCCCAGCATTTT.

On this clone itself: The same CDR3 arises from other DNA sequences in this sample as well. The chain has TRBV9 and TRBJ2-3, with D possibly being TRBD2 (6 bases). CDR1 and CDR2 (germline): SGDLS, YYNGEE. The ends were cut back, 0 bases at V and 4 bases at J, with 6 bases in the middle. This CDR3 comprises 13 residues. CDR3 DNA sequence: TGTGCCAGCAGCGTAGCGGGAGCAGATACGCAGTATTTT. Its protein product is CASSVAGADTQYF.

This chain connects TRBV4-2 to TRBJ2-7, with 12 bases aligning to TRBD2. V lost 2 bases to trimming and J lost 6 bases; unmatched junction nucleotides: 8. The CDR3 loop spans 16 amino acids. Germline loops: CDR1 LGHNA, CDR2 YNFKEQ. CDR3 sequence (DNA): TGTGCCAGCAGCCAATCCTCTAGCGGGAGGGCCGCCGAGCAGTACTTC. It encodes CASSQSSSGRAAEQYF.

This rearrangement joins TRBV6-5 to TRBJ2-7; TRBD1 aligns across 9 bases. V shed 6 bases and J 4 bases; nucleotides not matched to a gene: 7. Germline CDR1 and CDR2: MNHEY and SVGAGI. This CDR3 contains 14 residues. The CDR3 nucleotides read TGTGCCAGCAGGGTGGGGACAGGGTATTACGAGCAGTACTTC. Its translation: CASRVGTGYYEQYF.

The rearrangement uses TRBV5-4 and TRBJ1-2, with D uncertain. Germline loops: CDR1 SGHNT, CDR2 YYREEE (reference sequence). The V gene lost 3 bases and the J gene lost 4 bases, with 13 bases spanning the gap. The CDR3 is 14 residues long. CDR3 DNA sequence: TGTGCCAGCAGCTCCGGTCGTGGAGTCTATGGCTACACCTTC. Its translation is CASSSGRGVYGYTF.

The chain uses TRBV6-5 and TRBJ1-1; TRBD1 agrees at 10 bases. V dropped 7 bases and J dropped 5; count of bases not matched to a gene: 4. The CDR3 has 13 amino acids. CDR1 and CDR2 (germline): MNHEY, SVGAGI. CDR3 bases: TGTGCCAGCACCAGGACAGGGGGTACTGAAGCTTTCTTT. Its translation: CASTRTGGTEAFF.

CDR3 amino acids: CASSQTKGYNSPLHF. CDR3 coding DNA: TGCGCCAGCAGCCAAACAAAGGGGTATAATTCACCCCTCCACTTT. V gene TRBV4-1 combines with J gene TRBJ1-6, with TRBD1 as a possible D gene (5 bases). Germline loops: CDR1 MGHRA, CDR2 YSYEKL. The CDR3 is made up of 15 amino acids. With 2 bases removed from V and 4 bases from J, the gap between germline ends came to 9 bases.

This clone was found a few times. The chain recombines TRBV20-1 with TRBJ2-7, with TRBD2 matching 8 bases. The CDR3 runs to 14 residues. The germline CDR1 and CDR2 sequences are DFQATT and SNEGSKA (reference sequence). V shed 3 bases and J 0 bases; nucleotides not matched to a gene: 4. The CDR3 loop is CSASSGVFSYEQYF. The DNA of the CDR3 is TGCAGTGCTAGTAGCGGGGTGTTCTCCTACGAGCAGTACTTC.

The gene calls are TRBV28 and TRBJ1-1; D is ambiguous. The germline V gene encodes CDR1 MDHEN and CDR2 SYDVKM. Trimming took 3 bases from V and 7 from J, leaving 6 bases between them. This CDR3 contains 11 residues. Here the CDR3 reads CASSFDIEAFF. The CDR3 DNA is TGTGCCAGCAGTTTTGACATTGAAGCTTTCTTT. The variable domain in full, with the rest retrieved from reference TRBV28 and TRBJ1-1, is DVKVTQSSRYLVKRTGEKVFLECVQDMDHENMFWYRQDPGLGLRLIYFSYDVKMKEKGDIPEGYSVSREKKERFSLILESASTNQTSMYLCASSFDIEAFFGQGTRLTVV.

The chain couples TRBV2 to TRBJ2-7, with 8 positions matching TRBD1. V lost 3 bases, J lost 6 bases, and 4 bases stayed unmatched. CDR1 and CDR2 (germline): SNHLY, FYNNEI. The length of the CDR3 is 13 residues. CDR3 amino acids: CASSDDRGGEQYF. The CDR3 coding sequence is TGTGCCAGCAGTGATGACAGGGGCGGCGAGCAGTACTTC.